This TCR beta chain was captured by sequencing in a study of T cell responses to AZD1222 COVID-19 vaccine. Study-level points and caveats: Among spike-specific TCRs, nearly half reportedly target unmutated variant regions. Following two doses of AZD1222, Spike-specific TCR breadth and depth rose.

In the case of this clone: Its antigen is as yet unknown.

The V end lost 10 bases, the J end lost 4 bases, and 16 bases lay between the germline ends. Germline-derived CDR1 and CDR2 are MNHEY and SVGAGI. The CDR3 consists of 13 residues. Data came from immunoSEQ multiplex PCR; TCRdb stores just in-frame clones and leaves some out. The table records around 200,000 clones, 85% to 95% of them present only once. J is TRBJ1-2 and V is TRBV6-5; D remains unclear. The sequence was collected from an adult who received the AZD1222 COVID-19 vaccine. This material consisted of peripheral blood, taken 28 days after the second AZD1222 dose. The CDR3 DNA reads TGTGCCACAAAGGGAGGGAATGGCTATGGCTACACCTTC. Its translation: CATKGGNGYGYTF.